A single TCR beta chain is shown here with its context. Antigen: not known. This record belongs to a study of vaccination effects on CD4 cells after COVID-19. The V gene's germline CDR1 is SGHAT and CDR2 FQNNGV. Between the trimmed V and J ends, which lost 5 bases and 7 bases, there was a span of 12 bases. CDR3 length equals 14 residues. Broader study findings: Small numbers of convalescent patients limited the study. It also lacked early post-infection timepoints. Only a single clone (1 of 255 vaccine-induced clones in healthy vaccinees) cross-reacted with common cold coronaviruses.

Clones were sequenced by immunoSEQ multiplex PCR, and TCRdb holds only the in-frame ones, with some missing. This table holds under 9,000 clones, approximately 74% found once. Before sequencing took place, the ViraFEST assay used viral peptide pools to expand antigen-specific CD4+ T cells. Culturing for 10 days preceded CD4+ T cell isolation. Researchers swapped half the medium for IL-2 medium on both days 3 and 7. This sample comprised CD4+ T cells from PBMCs cultured with HCoV-229E spike peptides, obtained before COVID-19 vaccination. The chain uses TRBV11-2 and TRBJ1-6, with no clear D. The receptor was derived from a human donor who received a COVID-19 vaccine. Here the CDR3 reads CASSPRTGNSPLHF. The DNA of the CDR3 is TGTGCCAGCAGCCCTCGGACGGGAAATTCACCCCTCCACTTT. Full variable domain (rest looked up from reference TRBV11-2 and TRBJ1-6): EAGVAQSPRYKIIEKRQSVAFWCNPISGHATLYWYQQILGQGPKLLIQFQNNGVVDDSQLPKDRFSAERLKGVDSTLKIQPAKLEDSAVYLCASSPRTGNSPLHFGNGTRLTVT.